A single sample is the source of the 32 T cell receptor beta chains below, sequenced in a study of a mutant IDH1 vaccine in newly diagnosed glioma. Repertoires were generated with immunoSEQ multiplex PCR, while TCRdb's copy carries only in-frame clones and drops some. The repertoire has about 54,000 clones, around four fifths of them found once; the top ten carry roughly 4%. Time point here: week 35, safety follow-up. Vaccination comprised doses that each held 300 ug of mutant IDH1 20-mer peptide, plus topical imiquimod. These receptors have no known antigen. This specimen was PBMCs, taken from a glioma patient whose treatment included an IDH1 peptide vaccine. Receptors originate from a woman between 18 and 29 years old with glioma.

V is TRBV27 and J is TRBJ1-2, with D tentatively TRBD1 (6 bases). The CDR3 length is 15 residues. V was clipped by 4 bases and J by 9 bases, with 21 bases between them. In germline, CDR1 is MNHEY, CDR2 SMNVEV (reference sequence). Written as DNA, the CDR3 is TGTGCCAGCAGTTACCGACAGGCCCAGCAGACAAGCTACACCTTC. The encoded protein is CASSYRQAQQTSYTF.

The genes are TRBV29-1 and TRBJ1-1; perhaps TRBD1 as D (5 bases). Trimming pared 4 bases from V and 1 base from J, leaving 13 bases between. The CDR3 is made up of 14 amino acids. From germline, CDR1 is SQVTM and CDR2 ANQGSEA. CDR3 amino acids: CSVGRDSGNTEAFF. The DNA for the CDR3 is TGCAGCGTTGGACGGGACTCGGGGAACACTGAAGCTTTCTTT.

The V call is TRBV10-2, the J call TRBJ2-3, with 8 bases aligning to TRBD2. Germline loops: CDR1 WSHSY, CDR2 SAAADI. J lost 2 bases, V lost 10 bases, and 14 bases had no gene match. The CDR3 loop spans 16 amino acids. CDR3 nucleotide sequence: TGCGCCACGGGAGGGGAGCGGGGGTCCTTCACAGATACGCAGTATTTT. Protein product: CATGGERGSFTDTQYF.

About this clone: At one boundary the junction diverges from the germline segment, which might be a read error. The CDR3 nucleotides read TGTGCCAGCACCTTAGCTACCCGGCTAGGCTACACCTTC. Its translation is CASTLATRLGYTF. This chain uses TRBV7-8 with TRBJ1-2, with D hard to call. This CDR3 has 13 residues. The germline CDR1 and CDR2 sequences are SGHVS and FQNEAQ.

The rearrangement joins TRBV6-4 to TRBJ2-7, with D unclear. Trimming left V 0 bases short and J 5 bases short, with 8 bases between. The CDR3 length is 13 residues. Per the germline V gene, CDR1 is MRHNA and CDR2 is SNTAGT. The CDR3 sequence: CASSDSLGHEQYF. The CDR3 DNA is TGTGCCAGCAGTGACTCTCTGGGCCACGAGCAGTACTTC.

The rearrangement links TRBV4-1 to TRBJ1-1; possible D gene TRBD1, 5 bases. Deletions cut 8 bases from V and 6 bases from J, with 19 bases between. This CDR3 region has 14 residues. Germline V lookup: CDR1 MGHRA, CDR2 YSYEKL. CDR3 protein: CASGRSGGGAEAFF. The CDR3 nucleotides read TGCGCCAGCGGTCGCTCCGGGGGGGGAGCTGAAGCTTTCTTT.

V and J are TRBV5-1 and TRBJ2-1; the D is unclear. The germline CDR1 and CDR2 sequences are SGHRS and YFSETQ. This CDR3 spans 13 amino acids. The germline V and J ends were trimmed by 0 bases and 3 bases, with 4 bases remaining between them. As DNA, the CDR3 is TGCGCCAGCAGCTTGGACAGCTACAATGAGCAGTTCTTC. Its protein is CASSLDSYNEQFF.

This clone occurred once. The genes are TRBV5-8 and TRBJ2-3; D gene ambiguous. The CDR3 runs 15 residues. Germline loops: CDR1 SGHTS, CDR2 YDEGEE. Trimming pared 1 base from V and 0 bases from J, leaving 9 bases between. DNA for the CDR3: TGTGCCAGCAGCTTGCCGCAGCCAAGCACAGATACGCAGTATTTT. Its translation: CASSLPQPSTDTQYF.

The DNA of the CDR3 is TGCGCCAGCAGCCAAGAGGCCCCCTGGGGCTATACGCAGTATTTT. It translates to CASSQEAPWGYTQYF. The chain couples TRBV4-3 to TRBJ2-3; possible D gene TRBD1, 5 bases. The CDR3 spans 15 residues. Germline V lookup: CDR1 LGHNA, CDR2 YSLEER. The V end lost 0 bases, the J end lost 7 bases, and 14 bases lay between the germline ends.

The chain joins TRBV7-8 to TRBJ1-4; D perhaps matches TRBD1 (5 bases). The CDR3 has 15 residues. With 5 bases removed from V and 5 bases from J, the gap between germline ends came to 15 bases. The V gene's germline CDR1 is SGHVS and CDR2 FQNEAQ. CDR3 sequence: CASSPGPLRNEKLFF. The CDR3 DNA is TGTGCCAGCAGCCCGGGACCTTTAAGGAATGAAAAACTGTTTTTT.

The V call is TRBV4-2, the J call TRBJ2-1; TRBD1 agrees at 12 bases. The CDR3 loop spans 16 amino acids. V trimming: 4 bases; J trimming: 9 bases; junction bases outside the gene matches: 10. The V gene's germline CDR1 is LGHNA and CDR2 YNFKEQ. CDR3: CASSRTGTGGEGEQFF. CDR3 DNA sequence: TGTGCCAGCAGCCGCACCGGGACAGGGGGCGAGGGTGAGCAGTTCTTC.

The chain employs TRBV29-1 and TRBJ2-7, with D perhaps matching TRBD1 or TRBD2 (5 bases each). The germline CDR1 and CDR2 sequences are SQVTM and ANQGSEA. The CDR3 has 13 amino acids. V lost 7 bases, J lost 4 bases, and 17 bases lay in between. The CDR3 DNA is TGCAGCGCGGAGCTGAGGGGTACGTACGAGCAGTACTTC. Translated: CSAELRGTYEQYF.

This rearrangement joins TRBV18 to TRBJ2-1, with 13 bases identical to TRBD2. Unmatched junction bases numbered 4, after V lost 4 bases and J lost 10 bases. CDR1 is KGHSH, CDR2 LQKENI, per germline. The CDR3 is 14 amino acids. The CDR3 loop is CASSHGTSGEEQFF. The CDR3 nucleotides read TGTGCCAGCTCACATGGGACTAGCGGGGAGGAGCAGTTCTTC.

J is TRBJ1-3 and V is TRBV19, with D perhaps matching TRBD1 (5 bases). The CDR3 contains 15 residues. Trimming took off 7 bases at V and 0 bases at J, with 13 bases between the two ends. Germline CDR1 and CDR2: LNHDA and SQIVND (reference sequence). The CDR3: CASTGRRGSGNTIYF. The CDR3 region has the DNA TGTGCCAGTACCGGGCGAAGGGGCTCTGGAAACACCATATATTTT.

V gene TRBV5-6 combines with J gene TRBJ2-2, with D possibly matching TRBD2 (6 bases). The CDR3 has 13 amino acids. Per the germline V gene, CDR1 is SGHDT and CDR2 is YYEEEE. V was pared by 4 bases and J by 13 bases, with 17 bases between. The CDR3 here is CASSTAGGGGLFF. Here the CDR3 DNA reads TGTGCCAGCAGCACGGCCGGGGGAGGCGGGCTGTTTTTT.

The genes are TRBV5-1 and TRBJ2-2, with a possible D match to TRBD2 (7 bases). CDR3 length: 16 residues. Germline loops: CDR1 SGHRS, CDR2 YFSETQ. The V and J ends lost 7 bases and 2 bases respectively, with 18 bases between them. The CDR3 sequence: CASRLGGLPNTGELFF. The CDR3 DNA is TGCGCCAGCCGACTGGGGGGGCTGCCCAACACCGGGGAGCTGTTTTTT.

This clone appeared a single time. The V and J genes are TRBV30 and TRBJ2-7, with 8 bases fitting TRBD1. V lost 1 base to trimming and J lost 1 base; unmatched junction nucleotides: 9. This CDR3 has 16 residues. The germline V gene has CDR1 GTSNPN and CDR2 SVGIG (reference sequence). As DNA, the CDR3 is TGTGCCTGGAGTGCCTACCGGGACAGGTTTTCCTACGAGCAGTACTTC. Protein sequence: CAWSAYRDRFSYEQYF.

This clone was seen once. The junction differs from germline at one of its ends, possibly a read error. Distinct nucleotide sequences in the sample also encode this CDR3. V and J are TRBV7-9 and TRBJ1-1, with unresolved D. The CDR3 consists of 12 residues. CDR1 and CDR2 from the germline V gene are SEHNR and FQNEAQ (reference sequence). The CDR3 nucleotides are TGTGCCAGCAGTTTAGGGAGCGCTGAAGCTTTCTTT. Protein product: CASSLGSAEAFF. The entire variable domain, with the rest obtained from reference TRBV7-9 and TRBJ1-1, is as follows: DTGVSQNPRHKITKRGQNVTFRCDPISEHNRLYWYRQTLGQGPEFLTYFQNEAQLEKSRLLSDRFSAERPKGSFSTLEIQRTEQGDSAMYLCASSLGSAEAFFGQGTRLTVV.

This chain connects TRBV5-1 to TRBJ2-5; D might be TRBD2 (6 bases). Germline V CDR1 and CDR2: SGHRS, YFSETQ. CDR3 length equals 16 residues. Trimming stripped 7 bases from V and 3 bases from J, with 22 bases between. The CDR3 DNA is TGCGCCAGCTCGCAACGGGGGACCCTTATAAAAGAGACCCAGTACTTC. It codes for CASSQRGTLIKETQYF.

CDR3 protein: CASSSGTGPDGEQYF. CDR3 sequence (DNA): TGTGCCAGCAGCTCCGGGACAGGGCCGGACGGCGAGCAGTACTTC. The chain uses TRBV5-8 and TRBJ2-7; TRBD1 agrees at 9 bases. The ends lost 3 bases at V and 6 bases at J; junction bases unmatched: 10. In germline, CDR1 is SGHTS, CDR2 YDEGEE. The CDR3 totals 15 residues.

V gene TRBV19 combines with J gene TRBJ1-4; perhaps TRBD1 as D (5 bases). The CDR3 has 13 residues. Germline values: CDR1 LNHDA, CDR2 SQIVND (reference sequence). Trimming pared 9 bases from V and 6 bases from J, leaving 14 bases between. The CDR3 coding sequence is TGTGCCAGCCGGCACCTGGGGGATGAAAAACTGTTTTTT. Amino acids: CASRHLGDEKLFF.

The chain employs TRBV29-1 and TRBJ1-1, with no clear D. The CDR3 runs to 13 residues. Germline V lookup: CDR1 SQVTM, CDR2 ANQGSEA. Trimming stripped 4 bases from V and 1 base from J, with 10 bases between. The CDR3 sequence: CSVGMVGNTEAFF. As DNA, the CDR3 is TGCAGCGTTGGCATGGTAGGGAACACTGAAGCTTTCTTT.

The rearrangement joins TRBV7-2 to TRBJ2-5; D remains unclear. The length of the CDR3 is 12 residues. Germline V gene data show CDR1 as SGHTA and CDR2 as FQGNSA. Trimming cost V 1 base and J 5 bases, with 5 bases left between them. CDR3 coding DNA: TGTGCCAGCAGCTTAGGCTCGGAGACCCAGTACTTC. Encoded protein: CASSLGSETQYF.

The V call is TRBV27, the J call TRBJ2-6, with unresolved D. Germline CDR1 MNHEY, CDR2 SMNVEV (reference sequence). This CDR3 comprises 13 residues. Between the trimmed V and J ends, which lost 2 bases and 3 bases, there was a span of 2 bases. CDR3 nucleotide sequence: TGTGCCAGCAGTTTAGGTGGGGCCAACGTCCTGACTTTC. Encoded protein: CASSLGGANVLTF.

This clone was counted a few times. V and J are TRBV19 and TRBJ1-4; 9 bases match TRBD1. The V and J ends lost 4 bases and 8 bases, in that order; junction bases with no gene match: 8. Looked up from germline, CDR1 is LNHDA and CDR2 is SQIVND (reference sequence). This CDR3 has 15 amino acids. For the CDR3, the DNA is TGTGCCAGTAGTACTCCCGGGACAGGGAACGAAAAACTGTTTTTT. Its translation is CASSTPGTGNEKLFF.

This chain uses TRBV19 with TRBJ1-3; D uncertain. The length of the CDR3 is 12 residues. Looked up from germline, CDR1 is LNHDA and CDR2 is SQIVND (reference sequence). Trimming shortened V by 8 bases and J by 1 base, and 6 bases separated the two germline ends. The CDR3 sequence is CASGVSGNTIYF. The CDR3 nucleotides read TGTGCCAGTGGGGTATCTGGAAACACCATATATTTT.

The chain joins TRBV6-4 to TRBJ1-6; D remains unclear. The V gene lost 3 bases and the J gene lost 9 bases, with 9 bases spanning the gap. CDR1 and CDR2 (germline): MRHNA, SNTAGT. The CDR3 contains 13 residues. Written as DNA, the CDR3 is TGTGCCAGCAGTGAGTACAGCGGTTCACCCCTCCACTTT. This translates into CASSEYSGSPLHF.

The chain joins TRBV7-9 to TRBJ1-2; weak D call: TRBD1 (6 bases). Per the germline V gene, CDR1 is SEHNR and CDR2 is FQNEAQ (reference sequence). Trimming stripped 1 base from V and 8 bases from J, with 17 bases between. The CDR3 totals 15 residues. CDR3 loop: CASSLGTRQAEGYTF. The CDR3 DNA is TGTGCCAGCAGCTTAGGAACTCGACAGGCCGAGGGCTACACCTTC.

V gene TRBV6-5 combines with J gene TRBJ2-7, with unresolved D. The CDR3 extends over 14 amino acids. The germline gives CDR1 MNHEY, CDR2 SVGAGI. V lost 2 bases, J lost 2 bases, and 10 bases lay in between. Here the CDR3 DNA reads TGTGCCAGCAGTTACGGTCCAGCTACCTACGAGCAGTACTTC. It codes for CASSYGPATYEQYF.

The V and J genes are TRBV10-2 and TRBJ2-1, with D tentatively TRBD2 (6 bases). Trimming removed 6 bases at V and 7 bases at J, with 28 bases between. CDR3 length: 18 residues. The germline V gene has CDR1 WSHSY and CDR2 SAAADI. The CDR3 region has the DNA TGCGCCAGCAGCGATTTACCGTTAGCCGGGGGAGGAGGAAATGAGCAGTTCTTC. Amino acid sequence: CASSDLPLAGGGGNEQFF.

This clone was recorded only once. V and J are TRBV7-9 and TRBJ1-6; 8 bases are a match to TRBD1. The CDR3 runs to 15 residues. Germline CDR1 is SEHNR and CDR2 is FQNEAQ (reference sequence). After removal of 5 bases from V and 7 bases from J, the junction contained 7 bases not matched to a gene. CDR3 sequence: CASSPRTGNNSPLHF. The CDR3 bases are TGTGCCAGCAGCCCGCGGACAGGGAACAATTCACCCCTCCACTTT.

J is TRBJ1-1 and V is TRBV14; 8 nucleotides agree with TRBD1. The CDR3 runs to 15 residues. V shed 1 base and J 0 bases; nucleotides not matched to a gene: 1. Looked up from germline, CDR1 is SGHDN and CDR2 is FVKESK. CDR3 bases: TGTGCCAGCAGCCAAGGGGGACAGGTGAACACTGAAGCTTTCTTT. This translates into CASSQGGQVNTEAFF.